This T cell receptor beta chain originates from a study of blood T cell repertoires in COVID-19. Study as a whole: Sites in the United States, Italy and Spain provided acute and convalescent COVID-19 samples.

In germline, CDR1 is LNHNV, CDR2 YYDKDF (reference sequence). This CDR3 region has 14 residues. The V gene lost 1 base and the J gene lost 5 bases, with 10 bases spanning the gap. Assay: immunoSEQ multiplex PCR; the TCRdb copy retains only in-frame clones and omits some. The table includes hundreds of thousands of clones, around 88% detected once. The sample comprised peripheral blood. V usage is TRBV15 and J usage is TRBJ2-3; weak D call: TRBD2 (5 bases). This receptor was identified in a woman aged 45-60 years with COVID-19, enrolled during active disease. The CDR3 nucleotides are TGTGCCACCAGCAGAGGAGGGTCAAGAGATACGCAGTATTTT. It codes for CATSRGGSRDTQYF.